Following are 27 T cell receptor beta chains from one sample sequenced in a study of radiation and T cells in renal cell carcinoma. TCRdb keeps only in-frame clones here, not all; method: immunoSEQ multiplex PCR. The sample holds 150,000 or so clones, roughly 90% seen once. Sample time point: baseline pretreatment blood. The treatment was: 15 Gy SBRT to primary tumor, nephrectomy 4 weeks later. The specimen was blood, collected from a patient whose treatment included radiotherapy and nephrectomy. These receptors all stem from a woman in her 70s with renal cell carcinoma.

The chain uses TRBV19 and TRBJ2-6, with TRBD1 identical over 8 bases. CDR3 length: 18 residues. V lost 1 base and J lost 3; bases outside the gene matches: 8. Germline V CDR1 and CDR2: LNHDA, SQIVND (reference sequence). The CDR3 here is CASSIGGQGDGGANVLTF. As DNA, the CDR3 is TGTGCCAGTAGTATAGGTGGACAGGGAGATGGTGGGGCCAACGTCCTGACTTTC.

The rearrangement uses TRBV30 and TRBJ2-6; D not certain. The length of the CDR3 is 12 residues. CDR1 and CDR2 (germline): GTSNPN, SVGIG (reference sequence). Trimming left V 4 bases short and J 2 bases short, with 3 bases between. Here the CDR3 DNA reads TGTGCCTGGAACGCTGGGGCCAACGTCCTGACTTTC. Translating it yields CAWNAGANVLTF.

The chain employs TRBV20-1 and TRBJ2-5; D is ambiguous. The CDR3 covers 10 residues. V lost 5 bases to trimming and J lost 5 bases, with 6 bases between them. In germline, CDR1 is DFQATT, CDR2 SNEGSKA (reference sequence). The CDR3 DNA reads TGCAGTGCTGGTTCGGAGACCCAGTACTTC. Protein: CSAGSETQYF.

This clone was seen a single time. The gene calls are TRBV7-2 and TRBJ2-3; 8 nucleotides match TRBD1. The ends lost 6 bases at V and 5 bases at J; junction bases unmatched: 4. Germline V lookup: CDR1 SGHTA, CDR2 FQGNSA. The CDR3 has 13 amino acids. The chain's CDR3 is CASSYDRGDTQYF. In DNA form, the CDR3 reads TGTGCCAGCAGTTACGACAGGGGAGATACGCAGTATTTT.

The gene calls are TRBV4-3 and TRBJ2-3, with D possibly being TRBD2 (6 bases). Trimming took off 1 base at V and 4 bases at J, with 6 bases between the two ends. Germline CDR1 is LGHNA and CDR2 is YSLEER. The CDR3 consists of 13 residues. Here the CDR3 reads CASSQGRADTQYF. The DNA for the CDR3 is TGCGCCAGCAGCCAAGGGAGGGCAGATACGCAGTATTTT.

This sequence joins TRBV7-8 and TRBJ2-5, with 11 bases that match TRBD2. The CDR3 loop spans 16 amino acids. Germline V gene sequence: CDR1 SGHVS, CDR2 FQNEAQ. Germline trimming cut 1 base from V and 5 bases from J; bases unmatched to any gene: 6. The CDR3 DNA reads TGTGCCAGCAGCTTAGTTCTAGCGGGGGGTTCGGAGACCCAGTACTTC. Its protein product is CASSLVLAGGSETQYF.

The rearrangement uses TRBV5-6 and TRBJ2-2; D could derive from TRBD1 or TRBD2 (5 bases each). The V gene's germline CDR1 is SGHDT and CDR2 YYEEEE. The V end lost 2 bases, the J end lost 1 base, and 12 bases lay between the germline ends. The CDR3 sequence is 16 residues long. As DNA, the CDR3 is TGTGCCAGCAGCTTCAGAGGGGTCCAGAACACCGGGGAGCTGTTTTTT. This translates into CASSFRGVQNTGELFF. Supplemented by reference TRBV5-6 and TRBJ2-2, the full variable domain reads DAGVTQSPTHLIKTRGQQVTLRCSPKSGHDTVSWYQQALGQGPQFIFQYYEEEERQRGNFPDRFSGHQFPNYSSELNVNALLLGDSALYLCASSFRGVQNTGELFFGEGSRLTVL.

The V call is TRBV9, the J call TRBJ2-1; 10 positions match TRBD2. With V trimmed by 3 bases and J by 3 bases, 3 bases remained unmatched. CDR1 is SGDLS, CDR2 YYNGEE, per germline. The CDR3 runs to 15 residues. CDR3 in DNA: TGTGCCAGCAGCGGATCTAGCGGGGGCTACAATGAGCAGTTCTTC. It encodes CASSGSSGGYNEQFF.

V gene TRBV5-1 combines with J gene TRBJ2-2; D remains ambiguous. V was pared by 0 bases and J by 1 base, with 7 bases between. Germline V gene data show CDR1 as SGHRS and CDR2 as YFSETQ. The CDR3 length is 15 residues. The CDR3 DNA sequence: TGCGCCAGCAGCTTGGTACCGGGGAACACCGGGGAGCTGTTTTTT. This sequence encodes CASSLVPGNTGELFF.

The chain employs TRBV6-6 and TRBJ1-4, with D tentatively TRBD1 (6 bases). Germline V lookup: CDR1 MNHNY, CDR2 SVGAGI (reference sequence). This CDR3 is built from 16 residues. Trimming left V 4 bases short and J 7 bases short, with 19 bases between. The CDR3: CASSFSPQGRSEKLFF. Written as DNA, the CDR3 is TGTGCCAGCAGTTTTTCACCACAGGGCCGGAGTGAAAAACTGTTTTTT.

This chain joins TRBV6-6 and TRBJ2-5, with a weak D call TRBD1 (9 bases). The germline gives CDR1 MNHNY, CDR2 SVGAGI (reference sequence). Trimming took off 5 bases at V and 3 bases at J, with 16 bases between the two ends. The CDR3 loop spans 15 amino acids. This CDR3 is CASSAGGQGEETQYF. The DNA of the CDR3 is TGTGCCAGCAGTGCGGGGGGACAGGGAGAAGAGACCCAGTACTTC.

This rearrangement joins TRBV5-4 to TRBJ2-2; tentatively, D is TRBD1 or TRBD2 (6 bases each). The CDR3 runs to 15 residues. The ends were cut back, 2 bases at V and 6 bases at J, with 14 bases in the middle. CDR1 is SGHNT and CDR2 is YYREEE in the germline V gene (reference sequence). The CDR3 bases are TGTGCCAGCAGCTTACCGGGGGCGCACGCCGGGGAGCTGTTTTTT. Translating gives CASSLPGAHAGELFF. The variable domain in full, completed from reference TRBV5-4 and TRBJ2-2, reads ETGVTQSPTHLIKTRGQQVTLRCSSQSGHNTVSWYQQALGQGPQFIFQYYREEENGRGNFPPRFSGLQFPNYSSELNVNALELDDSALYLCASSLPGAHAGELFFGEGSRLTVL.

The chain combines TRBV28 with TRBJ1-1; no firm D call. Germline V gene lookup returns CDR1 MDHEN and CDR2 SYDVKM. CDR3 length: 13 residues. Trimming cost V 6 bases and J 1 base, with 9 bases left between them. CDR3 sequence: CASRAPKNTEAFF. In DNA, the CDR3 is TGTGCCAGCAGGGCCCCCAAGAACACTGAAGCTTTCTTT. Combining the CDR3 with reference TRBV28 and TRBJ1-1 gives the whole variable domain DVKVTQSSRYLVKRTGEKVFLECVQDMDHENMFWYRQDPGLGLRLIYFSYDVKMKEKGDIPEGYSVSREKKERFSLILESASTNQTSMYLCASRAPKNTEAFFGQGTRLTVV.

The chain uses TRBV7-8 and TRBJ1-1; 7 nucleotides match TRBD1. The V segment lost 5 bases and the J segment 6 bases; nucleotides outside the gene matches: 3. Germline V gives CDR1 SGHVS, CDR2 FQNEAQ. The length of the CDR3 is 12 residues. Here the CDR3 reads CASSGTGAEAFF. CDR3 nucleotide sequence: TGTGCCAGCAGCGGTACAGGGGCTGAAGCTTTCTTT.

The rearrangement links TRBV2 to TRBJ2-5; D unresolved. Germline V gives CDR1 SNHLY, CDR2 FYNNEI. The CDR3 has 13 residues. Trimming removed 6 bases at V and 5 bases at J, with 13 bases between. The DNA of the CDR3 is TGTGCCAGCAGCCTTATCCTGCGGGAGACCCAGTACTTC. As protein: CASSLILRETQYF. Based on the CDR3 plus reference TRBV2 and TRBJ2-5, the full variable domain is EPEVTQTPSHQVTQMGQEVILRCVPISNHLYFYWYRQILGQKVEFLVSFYNNEISEKSEIFDDQFSVERPDGSNFTLKIRSTKLEDSAMYFCASSLILRETQYFGPGTRLLVL.

The V and J genes are TRBV28 and TRBJ1-6; no clear D. V lost 8 bases, J lost 2 bases, and 13 bases lay in between. Germline lookup yields CDR1 MDHEN and CDR2 SYDVKM. CDR3 length equals 15 residues. CDR3 protein: CASSITMTYNSPLHF. The CDR3, as DNA: TGTGCCAGCTCTATCACCATGACCTATAATTCACCCCTCCACTTT. Full variable domain (remainder filled in from reference TRBV28 and TRBJ1-6): DVKVTQSSRYLVKRTGEKVFLECVQDMDHENMFWYRQDPGLGLRLIYFSYDVKMKEKGDIPEGYSVSREKKERFSLILESASTNQTSMYLCASSITMTYNSPLHFGNGTRLTVT.

This chain links TRBV19 with TRBJ1-1; a weak D match, TRBD1 (6 bases). The CDR3 covers 14 residues. Germline CDR1 is LNHDA and CDR2 is SQIVND (reference sequence). V was clipped by 6 bases and J by 4 bases, with 15 bases between them. The CDR3 protein is CASSVQGGSTEAFF. In DNA form, the CDR3 reads TGTGCCAGTAGCGTACAGGGCGGTAGCACTGAAGCTTTCTTT.

The rearrangement links TRBV29-1 to TRBJ1-1, with 8 bases aligning to TRBD1. J gave up 3 bases and V 4 bases, and 4 bases lay outside the gene matches. Germline V gene sequence: CDR1 SQVTM, CDR2 ANQGSEA. The CDR3 totals 13 residues. The CDR3 DNA sequence: TGCAGCGTTGCTCAGGGGGCGTACACTGAAGCTTTCTTT. As protein: CSVAQGAYTEAFF.

This clone was picked up a small number of times. The chain uses TRBV4-3 and TRBJ2-7; TRBD2 might be the D (6 bases). The CDR3 sequence is 15 residues long. In germline, CDR1 is LGHNA, CDR2 YSLEER. V dropped 0 bases and J dropped 0 bases, with 9 bases sitting between them. The DNA of the CDR3 is TGCGCCAGCAGCCAAGAACGGGGGAGCTCCTACGAGCAGTACTTC. The encoded protein is CASSQERGSSYEQYF.

This clone showed up just a few times. The chain joins TRBV9 to TRBJ2-7, with D possibly matching TRBD2 (7 bases). This CDR3 comprises 15 residues. Germline CDR1 and CDR2: SGDLS and YYNGEE. V lost 4 bases, J lost 0 bases, and 14 bases lay in between. In DNA form, the CDR3 reads TGTGCCAGCAGCCCCTCGCGGGGGCTCTCCTACGAGCAGTACTTC. Its protein is CASSPSRGLSYEQYF.

V usage is TRBV29-1 and J usage is TRBJ1-1; weak D call: TRBD1 (6 bases). The V and J ends lost 4 bases and 1 base respectively, with 10 bases between them. CDR3 size: 13 residues. Germline CDR1 reads SQVTM; CDR2 reads ANQGSEA. The CDR3 nucleotides read TGCAGCGTTGGTAGGGGGAGGAACACTGAAGCTTTCTTT. The encoded protein is CSVGRGRNTEAFF.

The rearrangement joins TRBV28 to TRBJ2-5, with a weak D call TRBD1 (6 bases). V gave up 4 bases and J gave up 2 bases, with 11 bases separating them. Germline V gene sequence: CDR1 MDHEN, CDR2 SYDVKM. The CDR3 extends over 14 amino acids. The CDR3 nucleotides are TGTGCCAGCAGTTCTTCAGGGGTGCAAGAGACCCAGTACTTC. Encoded protein: CASSSSGVQETQYF.

V and J are TRBV6-1 and TRBJ1-3; a possible D gene is TRBD1 (5 bases). The V and J ends lost 5 bases and 4 bases respectively, with 9 bases between them. CDR3 length equals 13 residues. Per germline, CDR1 MNHNS and CDR2 SASEGT. CDR3 loop: CASSNGAGNTIYF. The DNA of the CDR3 is TGTGCCAGCAGTAACGGGGCGGGAAACACCATATATTTT.

V and J are TRBV2 and TRBJ2-1; D unresolved. CDR3 length: 13 amino acids. V lost 6 bases and J lost 0, with 6 bases in between. CDR1 and CDR2 (germline): SNHLY, FYNNEI. CDR3 residues: CASRGISYNEQFF. In DNA, the CDR3 is TGTGCCAGCAGGGGGATCTCCTACAATGAGCAGTTCTTC.

The chain uses TRBV7-9 and TRBJ2-7; 9 bases align to TRBD1. The CDR3 is made up of 13 amino acids. Trimming took 8 bases from V and 5 from J; bases not matched to a gene: 7. The germline CDR1 and CDR2 sequences are SEHNR and FQNEAQ (reference sequence). The CDR3 nucleotides read TGTGCCAGCTGGGGGACAGGGAGCAACGAGCAGTACTTC. Protein: CASWGTGSNEQYF. The variable domain in full, completed from reference TRBV7-9 and TRBJ2-7, reads DTGVSQNPRHKITKRGQNVTFRCDPISEHNRLYWYRQTLGQGPEFLTYFQNEAQLEKSRLLSDRFSAERPKGSFSTLEIQRTEQGDSAMYLCASWGTGSNEQYFGPGTRLTVT.

V gene TRBV19 combines with J gene TRBJ1-5; 11 bases map to TRBD1. Trimming removed 9 bases from V and 5 bases from J; junction bases left unmatched: 9. CDR3 length: 15 amino acids. Germline V gene lookup returns CDR1 LNHDA and CDR2 SQIVND (reference sequence). The DNA for the CDR3 is TGTGCCAGCCAGGACAGGGGGCGGTGGTATCAGCCCCAGCATTTT. Encoded protein: CASQDRGRWYQPQHF.

This sequence joins TRBV5-1 and TRBJ1-1, with 10 bases identical to TRBD1. Trimming cost V 3 bases and J 10 bases; bases outside gene matches: 18. This CDR3 is built from 17 residues. Germline V gene lookup returns CDR1 SGHRS and CDR2 YFSETQ. The CDR3 DNA reads TGCGCCAGCAGCTCAGATTGGGGACAGGGGCCCACCCATGGAGCTTTCTTT. Amino acid sequence: CASSSDWGQGPTHGAFF.